Listed below are T cell receptor beta chains from one sample, sequenced in a study of cytotoxic CD8 clonotypes in ibrutinib-treated CLL. Profiling relied on immunoSEQ multiplex PCR, and the TCRdb table lists in-frame clones only, not all of them. Among fewer than 150,000 clones listed, 84% were seen once. The sample here was PBMCs, taken after 24 months of ibrutinib treatment. The receptor set was obtained from a human donor with chronic lymphocytic leukemia. Both conserved end residues are part of each CDR3. Each record gives: J gene, D gene, clone size, V gene, CDR3 protein, CDR3 DNA. A D gene is named only where the DNA matches it firmly. Expanded clones get a size class; other rows say once, few or many, or leave the size out.

J: TRBJ2-5
D: TRBD1
size: medium-sized
V: TRBV7-2
CDR3: CASSLGRTGHIGTQYF
DNA: TGTGCCAGCAGCTTAGGGAGGACAGGGCACATAGGGACCCAGTACTTC

J: TRBJ1-2
D: -
size: few
V: TRBV6-1
CDR3: CASSEGVERYGYTF
DNA: TGTGCCAGCAGTGAAGGGGTGGAGAGGTATGGCTACACCTTC

J: TRBJ1-6
D: -
size: -
V: TRBV6-1
CDR3: CASSEVQPGSSYNSPLHF
DNA: TGTGCCAGCAGTGAAGTTCAACCTGGGAGCTCCTATAATTCACCCCTCCACTTT

J: TRBJ2-7
D: TRBD1
size: -
V: TRBV7-2
CDR3: CASSWDRESSYEQYF
DNA: TGTGCCAGCAGCTGGGACAGGGAAAGCTCCTACGAGCAGTACTTC

J: TRBJ1-1
D: TRBD1
size: -
V: TRBV7-9
CDR3: CASSWTGQLNTEAFF
DNA: TGTGCCAGCAGCTGGACGGGACAGCTGAACACTGAAGCTTTCTTT

J: TRBJ2-5
D: -
size: -
V: TRBV19
CDR3: CASNEFGGETQYF
DNA: TGTGCCAGTAACGAGTTTGGCGGAGAGACCCAGTACTTC

J: TRBJ1-5
D: TRBD1
size: -
V: TRBV28
CDR3: CASSLRRRTGGVGFNQPQHF
DNA: TGTGCCAGCAGTTTACGGCGGCGGACAGGGGGCGTCGGGTTCAATCAGCCCCAGCATTTT

J: TRBJ1-2
D: -
size: few
V: TRBV30
CDR3: CAWRGSGGYGYTF
DNA: TGTGCCTGGAGAGGTTCAGGAGGCTATGGCTACACCTTC

J: TRBJ1-2
D: -
size: -
V: TRBV9
CDR3: CASSPPPGRGNYGYTF
DNA: TGTGCCAGCAGCCCCCCCCCGGGAAGGGGAAACTATGGCTACACCTTC

J: TRBJ2-1
D: -
size: -
V: TRBV7-3
CDR3: CASSLGGGNNEQFF
DNA: TGTGCCAGCAGCTTAGGTGGAGGGAACAATGAGCAGTTCTTC

J: TRBJ1-1
D: -
size: few
V: TRBV10-3
CDR3: CAIREGGLTEAFF
DNA: TGTGCCATCAGGGAGGGGGGTCTCACTGAAGCTTTCTTT

J: TRBJ1-2
D: -
size: -
V: TRBV19
CDR3: CASTPTQGSVYGYTF
DNA: TGTGCCAGTACCCCCACCCAGGGATCGGTTTATGGCTACACCTTC

J: TRBJ1-2
D: TRBD1
size: once
V: TRBV30
CDR3: CAWRGEDRGPGYTF
DNA: TGTGCCTGGAGAGGAGAGGACAGGGGGCCTGGCTACACCTTC

J: TRBJ2-7
D: -
size: few
V: TRBV5-1
CDR3: CASSRTQGNYEQYF
DNA: TGCGCCAGCAGCCGGACCCAGGGGAACTACGAGCAGTACTTC

J: TRBJ2-7
D: TRBD2
size: -
V: TRBV10-3
CDR3: CATAPSGGTYEQYF
DNA: TGTGCCACCGCCCCTAGCGGGGGGACCTACGAGCAGTACTTC

J: TRBJ1-1
D: TRBD1
size: -
V: TRBV19
CDR3: CATQAGGNTEAFF
DNA: TGTGCCACCCAAGCAGGGGGCAACACTGAAGCTTTCTTT

J: TRBJ2-1
D: -
size: -
V: TRBV6-1
CDR3: CASSEGTSSFF
DNA: TGTGCCAGCAGTGAAGGGACCAGCTCGTTCTTC

J: TRBJ2-2
D: -
size: -
V: TRBV5-1
CDR3: CASSITGLNTGELFF
DNA: TGCGCCAGCAGCATAACGGGACTGAACACCGGGGAGCTGTTTTTT

J: TRBJ2-5
D: -
size: -
V: TRBV4-2
CDR3: CASSQFRDFQETQYF
DNA: TGTGCCAGCAGCCAATTTCGGGACTTCCAAGAGACCCAGTACTTC

J: TRBJ1-2
D: -
size: -
V: TRBV30
CDR3: CAWSVRGSAGYTF
DNA: TGTGCCTGGAGTGTAAGGGGTTCGGCTGGCTACACCTTC

J: TRBJ1-2
D: TRBD1
size: -
V: TRBV5-4
CDR3: CASTGQGRGKVGYTF
DNA: TGTGCCAGCACCGGACAGGGGAGAGGGAAGGTTGGCTACACCTTC

J: TRBJ2-7
D: TRBD2
size: -
V: TRBV7-2
CDR3: CASSSTSGGYEQYF
DNA: TGTGCCAGCAGCTCAACTAGCGGGGGCTACGAGCAGTACTTC

J: TRBJ1-1
D: -
size: -
V: TRBV7-2
CDR3: CASSFSLSTEAFF
DNA: TGTGCCAGCAGCTTCAGTTTGAGCACTGAAGCTTTCTTT

J: TRBJ2-7
D: -
size: -
V: TRBV5-4
CDR3: CASSLQGSLESGQYF
DNA: TGTGCCAGCAGCCTACAGGGATCCCTTGAGAGTGGGCAGTACTTC